This T cell receptor (beta chain) comes out of a study of cytomegalovirus exposure and HLA in healthy donors. Findings of the study overall: In an earlier analysis, in about 530 donors, most V segments appeared productive either ~87% or ~30% of the time. The dataset shows that most TCR sequences were rare, while some public TCRs occurred in many donors.

The CDR3 runs to 14 residues. V was cut by 6 bases and J by 0 bases, with 13 bases left in between. Germline lookup yields CDR1 SGHRS and CDR2 YFSETQ. In the PCR, 60 Vbeta and 13 Jbeta primers were used. Sequencing used immunoSEQ multiplex PCR; TCRdb keeps in-frame clones, though not all of them. The table shows roughly 160,000 clones, with 75% occurring only once. In the case of this clone: Its antigen is undetermined.

The chain has TRBV5-1 and TRBJ2-7; D possibly corresponds to TRBD2 (6 bases). Input material: PBMCs. The clonotype originates from a female donor in good health and CMV-seronegative. Written as DNA, the CDR3 is TGCGCCAGCACCGGGGGTAGCAGCTCCTACGAGCAGTACTTC. Amino acids: CASTGGSSSYEQYF.